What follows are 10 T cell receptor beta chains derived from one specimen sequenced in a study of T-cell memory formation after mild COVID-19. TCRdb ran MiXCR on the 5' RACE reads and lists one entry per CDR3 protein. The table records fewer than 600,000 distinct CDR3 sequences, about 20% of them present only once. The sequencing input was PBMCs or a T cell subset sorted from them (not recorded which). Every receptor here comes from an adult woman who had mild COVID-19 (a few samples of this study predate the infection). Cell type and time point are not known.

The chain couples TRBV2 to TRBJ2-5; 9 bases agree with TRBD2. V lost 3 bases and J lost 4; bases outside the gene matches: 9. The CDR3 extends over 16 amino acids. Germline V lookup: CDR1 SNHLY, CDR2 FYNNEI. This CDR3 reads CASSEREGPVGETQYF. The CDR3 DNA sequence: TGTGCCAGCAGTGAGCGGGAGGGCCCCGTAGGAGAGACCCAGTACTTC.

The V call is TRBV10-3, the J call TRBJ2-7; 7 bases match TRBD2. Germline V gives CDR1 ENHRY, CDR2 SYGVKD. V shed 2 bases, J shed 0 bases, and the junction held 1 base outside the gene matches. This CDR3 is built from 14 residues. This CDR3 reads CAISETSVSYEQYF. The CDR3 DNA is TGTGCCATCAGTGAGACTAGCGTCTCCTACGAGCAGTACTTC.

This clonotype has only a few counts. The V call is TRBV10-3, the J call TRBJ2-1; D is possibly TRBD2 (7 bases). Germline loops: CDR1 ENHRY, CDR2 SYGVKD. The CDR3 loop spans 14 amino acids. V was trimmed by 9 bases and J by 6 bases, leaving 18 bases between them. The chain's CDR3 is CAMGGASAANEQFF. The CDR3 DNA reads TGTGCCATGGGGGGGGCTAGCGCAGCCAATGAGCAGTTCTTC.

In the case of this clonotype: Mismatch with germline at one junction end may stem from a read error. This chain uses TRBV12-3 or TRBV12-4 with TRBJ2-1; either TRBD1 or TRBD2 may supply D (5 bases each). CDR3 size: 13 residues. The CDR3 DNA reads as TGTGCCAGCAGTCCAATTCAGGGAGTTCACCTGATCTTC. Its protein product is CASSPIQGVHLIF.

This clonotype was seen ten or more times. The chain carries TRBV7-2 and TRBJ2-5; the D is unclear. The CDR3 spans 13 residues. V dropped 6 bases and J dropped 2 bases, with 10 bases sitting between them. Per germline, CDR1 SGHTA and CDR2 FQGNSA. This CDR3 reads CASSRDHQETQYF. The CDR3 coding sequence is TGTGCCAGCAGTCGCGACCATCAAGAGACCCAGTACTTC.

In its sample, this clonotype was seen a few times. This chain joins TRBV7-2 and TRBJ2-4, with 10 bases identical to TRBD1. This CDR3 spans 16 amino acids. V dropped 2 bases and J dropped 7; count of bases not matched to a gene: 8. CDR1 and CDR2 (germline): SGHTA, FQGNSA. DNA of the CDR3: TGTGCCAGCAGCTTACCCCCCGGGACAGGGGTCAACATTCAGTACTTC. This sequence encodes CASSLPPGTGVNIQYF.

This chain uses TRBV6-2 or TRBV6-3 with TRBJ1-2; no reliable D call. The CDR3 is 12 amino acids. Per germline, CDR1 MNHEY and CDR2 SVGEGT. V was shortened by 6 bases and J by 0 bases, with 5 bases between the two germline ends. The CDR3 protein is CASRRANYGYTF. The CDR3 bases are TGTGCCAGCAGGCGGGCTAACTATGGCTACACCTTC.

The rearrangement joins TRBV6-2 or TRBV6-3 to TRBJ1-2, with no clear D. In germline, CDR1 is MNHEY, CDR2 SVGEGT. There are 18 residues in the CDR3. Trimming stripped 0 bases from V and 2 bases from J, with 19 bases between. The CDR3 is CASSYSILAVETNYGYTF. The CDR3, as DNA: TGTGCCAGCAGTTACTCGATTTTGGCCGTGGAGACAAACTATGGCTACACCTTC.

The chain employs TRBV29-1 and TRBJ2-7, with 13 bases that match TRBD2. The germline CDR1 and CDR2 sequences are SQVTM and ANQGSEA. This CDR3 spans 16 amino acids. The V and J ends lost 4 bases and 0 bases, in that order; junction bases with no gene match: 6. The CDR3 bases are TGCAGCGTTGCCGGGACTAGCGGGGCTCGCTCCTACGAGCAGTACTTC. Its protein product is CSVAGTSGARSYEQYF.

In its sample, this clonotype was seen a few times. CDR3 in amino acids: CASSLEVVAGGPTDTQYF. The CDR3 DNA reads TGTGCCAGCAGCTTAGAGGTGGTGGCGGGAGGGCCTACAGATACGCAGTATTTT. V is TRBV7-2 and J is TRBJ2-3; TRBD2 agrees at 9 bases. The CDR3 covers 18 residues. CDR1 SGHTA and CDR2 FQGNSA come from the germline V gene. V trimming: 1 base; J trimming: 3 bases; junction bases outside the gene matches: 11. Drawing the rest from reference TRBV7-2 and TRBJ2-3, the complete variable domain is GAGVSQSPSNKVTEKGKDVELRCDPISGHTALYWYRQSLGQGLEFLIYFQGNSAPDKSGLPSDRFSAERTGGSVSTLTIQRTQQEDSAVYLCASSLEVVAGGPTDTQYFGPGTRLTVL.